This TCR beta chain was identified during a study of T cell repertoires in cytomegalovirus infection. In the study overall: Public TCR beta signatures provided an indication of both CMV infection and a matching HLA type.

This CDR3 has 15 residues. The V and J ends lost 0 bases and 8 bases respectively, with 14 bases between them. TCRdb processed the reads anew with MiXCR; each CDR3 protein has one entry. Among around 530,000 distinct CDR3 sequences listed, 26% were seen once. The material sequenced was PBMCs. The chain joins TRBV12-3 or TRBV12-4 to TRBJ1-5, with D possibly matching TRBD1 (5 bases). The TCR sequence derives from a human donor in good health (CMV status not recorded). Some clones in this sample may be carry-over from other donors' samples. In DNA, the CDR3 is TGTGCCAGCAGTTTAGCGCAACCTACCAGGGAGCCCCAGCATTTT. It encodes CASSLAQPTREPQHF.